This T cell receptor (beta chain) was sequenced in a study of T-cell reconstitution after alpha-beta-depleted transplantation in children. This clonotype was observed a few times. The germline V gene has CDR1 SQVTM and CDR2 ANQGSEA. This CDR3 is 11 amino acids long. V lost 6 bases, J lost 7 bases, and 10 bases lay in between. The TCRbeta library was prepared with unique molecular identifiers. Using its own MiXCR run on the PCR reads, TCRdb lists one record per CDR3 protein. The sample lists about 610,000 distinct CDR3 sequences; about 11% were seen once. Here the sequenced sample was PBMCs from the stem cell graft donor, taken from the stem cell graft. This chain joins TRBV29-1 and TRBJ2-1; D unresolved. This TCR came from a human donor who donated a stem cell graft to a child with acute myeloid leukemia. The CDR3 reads CSVVSRNEQFF. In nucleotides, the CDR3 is TGCAGCGTCGTTAGCCGGAATGAGCAGTTCTTC.